The clone carrying this T cell receptor (beta chain) was detected many times. The target antigen is unknown. The sample belongs to a study of early T cells in non-severe SARS-CoV-2 infection. Overall study: Alpha and beta chains were unpaired, from unsorted whole-blood bulk RNA. General observations from the study: Matching against VDJdb likely underestimated virus-specific expansions, favoring anti-spike CD8.

cDNA molecules, individually, were tagged with unique molecular identifiers. TCRdb called the 5' RACE reads again in MiXCR, with one record for every CDR3 protein. The sample shows about 49,000 distinct CDR3 sequences, around 4% of them seen only once. Unmatched junction bases numbered 7, after V lost 0 bases and J lost 8 bases. CDR3 length: 14 amino acids. Germline values: CDR1 DFQATT, CDR2 SNEGSKA (reference sequence). The sequence was obtained from an adult who was a healthcare worker with PCR-confirmed SARS-CoV-2 infection or an uninfected control (not recorded which). Sequences were obtained from whole blood. The chain combines TRBV20-1 with TRBJ2-1; 7 bases map to TRBD1. The chain's CDR3 is CSARDPKGADEQFF. CDR3 nucleotides: TGCAGTGCTAGAGATCCGAAGGGGGCGGATGAGCAGTTCTTC.